Listed here is a single T cell receptor beta chain. The sample belongs to a study of cytomegalovirus exposure and HLA in healthy donors. PCR was performed using 60 Vbeta and 13 Jbeta primers. Measured with immunoSEQ multiplex PCR; TCRdb has only the in-frame clones, and not every one. Its listing shows just under 60,000 clones. In germline, CDR1 is MGHRA, CDR2 YSYEKL. Trimming removed 0 bases from V and 4 bases from J, with 12 bases in between. The CDR3 is made up of 15 amino acids. This rearrangement joins TRBV4-1 to TRBJ1-2; D gene uncertain. This receptor was identified in a male donor in good health and CMV-seronegative. The sample comprised PBMCs. Here the CDR3 reads CASSQDSGYSYGYTF. The CDR3 DNA sequence: TGCGCCAGCAGCCAAGATTCAGGTTACTCCTATGGCTACACCTTC.